This entry concerns a single T cell receptor (beta chain). Antigen unknown. The CDR3 sequence is 15 residues long. Germline values: CDR1 SGHVS, CDR2 FQNEAQ. V was pared by 5 bases and J by 7 bases, with 8 bases of the junction left unmatched. TCRdb used MiXCR to reprocess the 5' RACE reads, holding one entry per CDR3 protein. The sample gives 300,000 to 400,000 distinct CDR3 sequences, around 12% of which show up once; more than 6% is in the top ten. This record comes from a study of identical twins. Study-level results: Invariant MAIT and iNKT cells are populations that could partly confound zero-insertion analyses. For cord blood, abundant beta clonotypes had fewer insertions, unlike memory repertoires, which showed none.

These same records also appear under a second study, on yellow fever vaccine responses in identical twins.

V usage is TRBV7-8 and J usage is TRBJ2-1; 10 positions match TRBD2. Material: CD8+ T cells sorted from blood. This TCR was sampled from a woman aged 18 to 35 in good health. The CDR3, as DNA: TGTGCCAGCAGCCCTCTAGCGGGAGAAGATAATGAGCAGTTCTTC. This sequence encodes CASSPLAGEDNEQFF. The entire variable domain, with the rest obtained from reference TRBV7-8 and TRBJ2-1, is as follows: GAGVSQSPRYKVAKRGQDVALRCDPISGHVSLFWYQQALGQGPEFLTYFQNEAQLDKSGLPSDRFFAERPEGSVSTLKIQRTQQEDSAVYLCASSPLAGEDNEQFFGPGTRLTVL.